The text below deals with one T cell receptor beta chain. Germline V gene lookup returns CDR1 SGHTA and CDR2 FQGNSA. This CDR3 is built from 13 residues. The germline V and J ends were trimmed by 5 bases and 2 bases, with 7 bases remaining between them. The sample comes from a study of blood T cell repertoires in COVID-19. The participants were between about 18 and 95 years old and came from about two dozen US areas. As processed by the authors: Reference gene primer amplification gave nucleated cell count estimates. Profiled with immunoSEQ multiplex PCR; TCRdb holds only in-frame clones, not every one. For V, J and clone size, that table is used; D and trimming come from the DNA. The table includes around 200,000 clones, over 80% detected once.

The sample taken for sequencing was PBMCs or T cells enriched from blood (not recorded which). This chain uses TRBV7-2 with TRBJ2-1; D is unclear. The TCR was taken from a man aged 25 to 40 who had recovered from COVID-19. This chain's CDR3 is CASSRDTYNEQFF. The CDR3 region has the DNA TGTGCCAGCAGCCGTGACACCTACAATGAGCAGTTCTTC.